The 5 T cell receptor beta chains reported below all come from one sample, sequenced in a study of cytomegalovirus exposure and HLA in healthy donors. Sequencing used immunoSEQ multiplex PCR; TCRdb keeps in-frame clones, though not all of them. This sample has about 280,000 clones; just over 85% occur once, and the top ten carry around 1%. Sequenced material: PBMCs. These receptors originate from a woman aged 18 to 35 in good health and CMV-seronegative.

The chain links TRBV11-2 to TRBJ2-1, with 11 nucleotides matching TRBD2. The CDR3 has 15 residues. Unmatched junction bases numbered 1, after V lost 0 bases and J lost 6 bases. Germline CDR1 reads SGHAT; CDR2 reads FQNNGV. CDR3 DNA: TGTGCCAGCAGCTTAGACCTAGCGGGAGGCAATGAGCAGTTCTTC. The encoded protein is CASSLDLAGGNEQFF.

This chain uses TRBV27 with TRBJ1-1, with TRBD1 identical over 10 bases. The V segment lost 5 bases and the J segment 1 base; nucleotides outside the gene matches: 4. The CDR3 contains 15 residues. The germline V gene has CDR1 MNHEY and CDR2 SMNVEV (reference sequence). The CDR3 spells CASSLRQGANTEAFF. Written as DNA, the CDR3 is TGTGCCAGCAGTCTGAGACAGGGGGCGAACACTGAAGCTTTCTTT.

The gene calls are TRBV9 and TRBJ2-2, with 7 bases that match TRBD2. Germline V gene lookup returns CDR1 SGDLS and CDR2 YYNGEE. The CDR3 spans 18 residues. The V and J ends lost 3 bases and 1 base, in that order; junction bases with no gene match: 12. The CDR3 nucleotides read TGTGCCAGCAGCGCAACCCCAGGGCGGGAGAGGAACACCGGGGAGCTGTTTTTT. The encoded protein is CASSATPGRERNTGELFF.

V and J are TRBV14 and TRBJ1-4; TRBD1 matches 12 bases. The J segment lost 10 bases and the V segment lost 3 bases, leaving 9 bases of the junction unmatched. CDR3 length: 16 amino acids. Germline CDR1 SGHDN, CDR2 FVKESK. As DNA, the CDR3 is TGTGCCAGCAGCCATCGAAAAGGGACAGGGGGCGGAAAACTGTTTTTT. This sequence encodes CASSHRKGTGGGKLFF.

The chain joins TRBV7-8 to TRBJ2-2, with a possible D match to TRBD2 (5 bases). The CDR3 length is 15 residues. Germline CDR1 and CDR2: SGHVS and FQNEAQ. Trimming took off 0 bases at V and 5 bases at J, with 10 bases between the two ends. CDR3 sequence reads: CASSLAPRRTGELFF. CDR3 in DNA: TGTGCCAGCAGCTTAGCGCCCAGGAGGACCGGGGAGCTGTTTTTT.